These 20 T cell receptor beta chains were sequenced from one sample in a study of vaccination effects on CD4 cells after COVID-19. Pools of viral peptides were used by the ViraFEST assay to expand antigen-specific CD4+ T cells ahead of sequencing. Subsequent to ten to eleven days of culture, CD4+ T cells were isolated. The antigens of these receptors remain unknown. Using immunoSEQ multiplex PCR, the repertoire was profiled, and TCRdb retains in-frame clones only, with some absent. This sample has roughly 76,000 clones; approximately 74% occur once, and the top ten carry roughly 1.8%. The sample in question was CD4+ T cells from PBMCs cultured with HCoV-229E spike peptides, obtained before COVID-19 vaccination. Source of these receptors: a human donor who received a COVID-19 vaccine.

Only a few counts were recorded for this clone. This chain connects TRBV5-6 to TRBJ1-1; 7 bases are shared with TRBD1. Unmatched junction bases numbered 0, after V lost 4 bases and J lost 3 bases. Per germline, CDR1 SGHDT and CDR2 YYEEEE. This CDR3 comprises 12 residues. The CDR3 DNA is TGTGCCAGCAGCCAGGGGGACACTGAAGCTTTCTTT. It codes for CASSQGDTEAFF.

The rearrangement links TRBV7-2 to TRBJ1-2, with D tentatively TRBD1 (6 bases). Germline V gene data show CDR1 as SGHTA and CDR2 as FQGNSA. The ends were cut back, 5 bases at V and 6 bases at J, with 13 bases in the middle. The CDR3 totals 13 residues. CDR3 sequence reads: CASSQQGGDGYTF. DNA for the CDR3: TGTGCCAGCAGCCAACAGGGAGGAGATGGCTACACCTTC.

There are a few counts of this clone. This chain connects TRBV18 to TRBJ2-7; possible D gene TRBD1, 6 bases. CDR3 length: 13 residues. V gave up 5 bases and J gave up 3 bases, with 11 bases separating them. CDR1 KGHSH and CDR2 LQKENI come from the germline V gene. DNA for the CDR3: TGTGCCAGCTCAGCGGACAGTTACTACGAGCAGTACGTC. Protein sequence: CASSADSYYEQYV.

The chain has TRBV20-1 and TRBJ1-6; D call uncertain. The germline V and J ends were trimmed by 3 bases and 3 bases, with 9 bases remaining between them. Germline CDR1 is DFQATT and CDR2 is SNEGSKA (reference sequence). The CDR3 is 14 amino acids. The CDR3 DNA reads TGCAGTGCTAGTAGTGGAATCTATAATTCACCCCTCCACTTT. Translation gives CSASSGIYNSPLHF.

The V and J genes are TRBV29-1 and TRBJ2-7, with D possibly matching TRBD1 (5 bases). CDR3 length: 11 residues. V gave up 4 bases and J gave up 3 bases, with 7 bases separating them. Germline V CDR1 and CDR2: SQVTM, ANQGSEA. CDR3 DNA sequence: TGCAGCGTTGTTCAGGGCTACGAGCAGTACGTC. Translating gives CSVVQGYEQYV.

The rearrangement uses TRBV5-4 and TRBJ2-2; D gene uncertain. The germline CDR1 and CDR2 sequences are SGHNT and YYREEE (reference sequence). The length of the CDR3 is 15 residues. V shed 3 bases and J shed 1 base, with 10 bases lying between them. CDR3 region: CASSSTRLNTGELFF. CDR3 in DNA: TGTGCCAGCAGCTCCACCCGACTGAACACCGGGGAGCTGTTTTTT.

The chain links TRBV10-1 to TRBJ2-5; TRBD2 matches at 9 bases. Germline CDR1 and CDR2: WNHNN and SYGVQD (reference sequence). The length of the CDR3 is 17 residues. V was clipped by 3 bases and J by 1 base; unmatched bases: 9. CDR3 residues: CASSELAGAPTQETQYF. The DNA for the CDR3 is TGCGCCAGCAGTGAATTAGCGGGGGCCCCGACCCAAGAGACCCAGTACTTC.

The J gene is TRBJ2-4, the V gene TRBV28; 10 bases align to TRBD2. Germline CDR1 is MDHEN and CDR2 is SYDVKM. CDR3 length: 13 residues. J lost 3 bases, V lost 11 bases, and 4 bases had no gene match. Here the CDR3 reads CAARLAGKNIQYF. CDR3 nucleotides: TGTGCCGCTAGACTAGCGGGCAAAAACATTCAGTACTTC.

The chain recombines TRBV6-1 with TRBJ2-3; 7 bases align to TRBD2. Trimming removed 2 bases from V and 4 bases from J; junction bases left unmatched: 12. Germline loops: CDR1 MNHNS, CDR2 SASEGT. The CDR3 runs 17 residues. CDR3 sequence: CASSEQLWGGGADTQYF. In DNA, the CDR3 is TGTGCCAGCAGTGAACAATTATGGGGGGGTGGCGCAGATACGCAGTATTTT.

On this clone itself: One junction end does not reproduce the germline sequence, and a read error may be involved. V usage is TRBV7-2 and J usage is TRBJ2-2, with 7 positions matching TRBD1. Germline CDR1 and CDR2: SGHTA and FQGNSA. The CDR3 has 16 residues. DNA for the CDR3: TGTGCCAGCAGATTAGATGGACAGGCAAACACCGGGGAGCTGTTTTTT. Residues: CASRLDGQANTGELFF.

The V call is TRBV27, the J call TRBJ1-5; tentative D call: TRBD1 (5 bases). CDR3 length: 14 residues. Trimming cost V 5 bases and J 0 bases, with 8 bases left between them. Germline CDR1 MNHEY, CDR2 SMNVEV (reference sequence). CDR3 nucleotide sequence: TGTGCCAGCAGTCCAGGGTATAGCAATCAGCCCCAGCATTTT. Amino acid sequence: CASSPGYSNQPQHF.

This clone was counted only a few times. CDR3 residues: CAGRGQGNTGELFF. DNA of the CDR3: TGTGCCGGGAGGGGACAGGGAAACACCGGGGAGCTGTTTTTT. This chain uses TRBV2 with TRBJ2-2; TRBD1 agrees at 9 bases. The junction had 6 bases not matched to a gene; V was cut back by 11 bases and J by 2 bases. This CDR3 region has 14 residues. Germline V gene sequence: CDR1 SNHLY, CDR2 FYNNEI.

This clone was picked up one time. The CDR3 region has the DNA TGTGCCAGCAATCCCGGACTCCTGGAGGGCTACACCTTC. Its protein is CASNPGLLEGYTF. The rearrangement uses TRBV2 and TRBJ1-2; no definite D call. V was cut by 7 bases and J by 8 bases, with 17 bases left in between. The CDR3 has 13 residues. Germline V gene lookup returns CDR1 SNHLY and CDR2 FYNNEI.

V gene TRBV28 combines with J gene TRBJ1-5, with D perhaps matching TRBD1 (5 bases). The germline V gene encodes CDR1 MDHEN and CDR2 SYDVKM. V was shortened by 4 bases and J by 4 bases, with 14 bases between the two germline ends. The CDR3 runs 15 residues. The CDR3: CASSSTGTANQPQHF. CDR3 nucleotides: TGTGCCAGCAGTTCAACCGGGACCGCGAATCAGCCCCAGCATTTT.

This chain links TRBV24-1 with TRBJ1-5; D remains unclear. The CDR3 is made up of 15 amino acids. The V and J ends lost 2 bases and 3 bases respectively, with 10 bases between them. Germline lookup yields CDR1 KGHDR and CDR2 SFDVKD. This CDR3 is CATSDSRQPNQPQHF. In DNA, the CDR3 is TGTGCCACCAGTGATTCGCGGCAACCCAATCAGCCCCAGCATTTT.

The V and J genes are TRBV4-1 and TRBJ2-1, with TRBD2 as a possible D gene (5 bases). The CDR3 contains 17 residues. The V and J ends lost 1 base and 0 bases respectively, with 13 bases between them. Germline CDR1 MGHRA, CDR2 YSYEKL. CDR3 amino acids: CASSQGTDLSSYNEQFF. For the CDR3, the DNA is TGCGCCAGCAGCCAAGGGACGGACTTATCCTCCTACAATGAGCAGTTCTTC.

The chain employs TRBV12-5 and TRBJ1-5; the D is unclear. The V and J ends lost 1 base and 4 bases respectively, with 5 bases between them. CDR3 length: 13 amino acids. Looked up from germline, CDR1 is LGHNT and CDR2 is FRNRAP. This chain's CDR3 is CASGLEGNQPQHF. In DNA form, the CDR3 reads TGTGCTAGTGGTTTGGAGGGAAATCAGCCCCAGCATTTT.

In its sample, this clone was seen a few times. The CDR3 DNA reads as TGTGCCAGCAGCGGCCGACAGGGTAACTATGGCTACACCTTC. Protein sequence: CASSGRQGNYGYTF. This chain uses TRBV21-1 with TRBJ1-2; the D call TRBD1 from the table was never checked on the DNA. TRBV21-1 is recorded as a pseudogene. The CDR3 totals 14 residues.

V gene TRBV5-1 combines with J gene TRBJ2-3; 15 bases align to TRBD2. This CDR3 region has 17 residues. Trimming took 4 bases from V and 3 from J; bases not matched to a gene: 6. The germline V gene has CDR1 SGHRS and CDR2 YFSETQ. CDR3 protein: CASSPPGLAGGTDTQYF. The CDR3 nucleotides are TGCGCCAGCAGCCCGCCGGGACTAGCGGGGGGAACAGATACGCAGTATTTT.

DNA for the CDR3: TGTGCCAGCACTCAGGAGGTGGAGGGGAGGTATGGCTACACCTTC. Its translation is CASTQEVEGRYGYTF. This rearrangement joins TRBV6-5 to TRBJ1-2, with D possibly matching TRBD1 (5 bases). The CDR3 is made up of 15 amino acids. Trimming stripped 7 bases from V and 5 bases from J, with 20 bases between. Germline loops: CDR1 MNHEY, CDR2 SVGAGI.